A single sample is the source of the 22 T cell receptor beta chains below, sequenced in a study of cytomegalovirus exposure and HLA in healthy donors. Primers: 60 Vbeta forward and 13 Jbeta reverse. TCRdb keeps only in-frame clones here, not all; method: immunoSEQ multiplex PCR. The sample consists of 110,000 to 150,000 clones, around a tenth of them appearing once. What was sequenced was PBMCs. Every receptor here comes from a male donor in good health and CMV-seronegative.

This clone was observed a few times. This chain uses TRBV6-5 with TRBJ2-5; perhaps TRBD1 as D (6 bases). Germline-derived CDR1 and CDR2 are MNHEY and SVGAGI. This CDR3 comprises 15 residues. Trimming took off 5 bases at V and 2 bases at J, with 15 bases between the two ends. DNA for the CDR3: TGTGCCAGCAGTATCCGACAGGACCCGCAAGAGACCCAGTACTTC. As protein: CASSIRQDPQETQYF.

As to this clone: At the DNA level, this CDR3 is encoded by other sequences in the same sample as well. This sequence joins TRBV28 and TRBJ2-7; unclear D gene. The ends were cut back, 5 bases at V and 4 bases at J, with 6 bases in the middle. This CDR3 region has 11 residues. Germline assignment: CDR1 MDHEN and CDR2 SYDVKM. The CDR3 region has the DNA TGTGCCAGCAGTCCCTATTACGAGCAGTACTTC. The encoded protein is CASSPYYEQYF.

This clone was seen only a few times. The rearrangement links TRBV28 to TRBJ1-1; D gene ambiguous. V lost 6 bases to trimming and J lost 10 bases, with 15 bases between them. The CDR3 covers 12 residues. Germline values: CDR1 MDHEN, CDR2 SYDVKM. The CDR3 here is CASSSESFGAFF. The CDR3 nucleotides read TGTGCCAGCAGCTCTGAGTCCTTTGGAGCTTTCTTT.

This clone was observed a few times. Other DNA sequences in the sample encode the same CDR3. The CDR3 DNA reads TGTGCCAGTAGTATCATAGCGGGGGTCCGCAATGAGCAGTTCTTC. Residues: CASSIIAGVRNEQFF. V is TRBV19 and J is TRBJ2-1; the match to TRBD2 covers 9 bases. The CDR3 has 15 residues. Germline-derived CDR1 and CDR2 are LNHDA and SQIVND (reference sequence). Trimming removed 3 bases from V and 6 bases from J; junction bases left unmatched: 6.

A few counts support this clone. This rearrangement joins TRBV7-2 to TRBJ2-2; D perhaps matches TRBD1 (5 bases). The germline CDR1 and CDR2 sequences are SGHTA and FQGNSA. Trimming cost V 6 bases and J 9 bases, with 20 bases left between them. CDR3 length: 15 residues. CDR3: CASSTAIGERRELFF. In nucleotides, the CDR3 is TGTGCCAGCAGTACCGCTATAGGGGAAAGGCGGGAGCTGTTTTTT.

This clone occurred a few times. The chain links TRBV27 to TRBJ1-2; unclear D gene. Trimming removed 7 bases at V and 7 bases at J, with 22 bases between. Germline V gene sequence: CDR1 MNHEY, CDR2 SMNVEV (reference sequence). The CDR3 is made up of 15 amino acids. In DNA, the CDR3 is TGTGCCAGCAAGAGGGAGGAAACCAAAGTGGGTGGCTACACCTTC. Translating it yields CASKREETKVGGYTF.

This clone was seen a handful of times. The V call is TRBV27, the J call TRBJ2-1; TRBD2 aligns across 10 bases. The CDR3 has 14 residues. The germline V gene encodes CDR1 MNHEY and CDR2 SMNVEV (reference sequence). V shed 3 bases, J shed 5 bases, and the junction held 1 base outside the gene matches. In DNA, the CDR3 is TGTGCCAGCAGTTTCCTAGCGGGGGACAATGAGCAGTTCTTC. This codes for CASSFLAGDNEQFF.

This clone was observed a few times. The chain recombines TRBV11-2 with TRBJ2-1; weak D call: TRBD1 (5 bases). Looked up from germline, CDR1 is SGHAT and CDR2 is FQNNGV. The CDR3 loop spans 13 amino acids. The V end was cut by 5 bases, the J end by 4 bases, with 9 bases between. The CDR3 nucleotides are TGTGCCAGCAGCCCGACAGTATACAATGAGCAGTTCTTC. Protein sequence: CASSPTVYNEQFF.

A few counts support this clone. V usage is TRBV7-9 and J usage is TRBJ1-2; no firm D call. Germline V gene sequence: CDR1 SEHNR, CDR2 FQNEAQ (reference sequence). This CDR3 is built from 14 residues. Deletions cut 4 bases from V and 3 bases from J, with 12 bases between. CDR3 DNA sequence: TGTGCCAGCAGCTCGTCCACAGACCACTATGGCTACACCTTC. This gives the protein CASSSSTDHYGYTF.

This clone was detected only a few times. The gene calls are TRBV7-9 and TRBJ1-2, with a weak D call TRBD1 (5 bases). Germline V gives CDR1 SEHNR, CDR2 FQNEAQ (reference sequence). V was pared by 1 base and J by 11 bases, with 14 bases between. The CDR3 length is 13 residues. CDR3 sequence reads: CASSLEGSRTYTF. The CDR3 nucleotides are TGTGCCAGCAGCTTAGAGGGGTCTAGGACATACACCTTC.

This clone turned up a few times. V and J are TRBV4-1 and TRBJ2-7, with TRBD2 identical over 12 bases. The CDR3 runs 16 residues. V lost 1 base to trimming and J lost 2 bases; unmatched junction nucleotides: 3. The V gene's germline CDR1 is MGHRA and CDR2 YSYEKL. This CDR3 reads CASSQVTSGRPYEQYF. The CDR3 coding sequence is TGCGCCAGCAGCCAAGTAACTAGCGGGAGGCCCTACGAGCAGTACTTC.

This clone was seen a handful of times. The chain couples TRBV5-1 to TRBJ2-3; 10 bases map to TRBD2. The ends lost 4 bases at V and 5 bases at J; junction bases unmatched: 7. Germline V gene sequence: CDR1 SGHRS, CDR2 YFSETQ. The CDR3 has 15 residues. The CDR3 bases are TGCGCCAGCAGCCAGCGGGAGGGCCCAGGAGATACGCAGTATTTT. Its protein product is CASSQREGPGDTQYF.

The table lists this clone with a few counts. The chain carries TRBV7-6 and TRBJ2-1; 10 bases agree with TRBD2. This CDR3 has 16 residues. Germline V gene lookup returns CDR1 SGHVS and CDR2 FNYEAQ. The J segment lost 4 bases and the V segment lost 5 bases, leaving 8 bases of the junction unmatched. The CDR3 loop is CASSPERGGMYNEQFF. In DNA form, the CDR3 reads TGTGCCAGCAGCCCTGAGCGGGGGGGCATGTACAATGAGCAGTTCTTC. Using reference TRBV7-6 and TRBJ2-1 for the parts outside the CDR3, the full variable domain is GAGVSQSPRYKVTKRGQDVALRCDPISGHVSLYWYRQALGQGPEFLTYFNYEAQQDKSGLPNDRFSAERPEGSISTLTIQRTEQRDSAMYRCASSPERGGMYNEQFFGPGTRLTVL.

A few counts support this clone. The chain couples TRBV5-6 to TRBJ2-3; weak D call: TRBD2 (5 bases). Germline CDR1 and CDR2: SGHDT and YYEEEE. V was shortened by 0 bases and J by 4 bases, with 9 bases between the two germline ends. The CDR3 runs to 14 residues. The CDR3 DNA is TGTGCCAGCAGCTTGGTTTCGGGGTCAGATACGCAGTATTTT. It is translated as CASSLVSGSDTQYF.

In its sample, this clone was seen a few times. The V and J genes are TRBV5-1 and TRBJ1-1; no firm D call. Germline CDR1 reads SGHRS; CDR2 reads YFSETQ. This CDR3 region has 13 residues. V was clipped by 0 bases and J by 5 bases, with 8 bases between them. CDR3 residues: CASSLAEWTEAFF. DNA for the CDR3: TGCGCCAGCAGCTTGGCAGAATGGACTGAAGCTTTCTTT.

This clone was seen a few times. The chain recombines TRBV7-8 with TRBJ2-2; 11 bases fit TRBD2. Per the germline V gene, CDR1 is SGHVS and CDR2 is FQNEAQ. The CDR3 sequence is 18 residues long. V gave up 4 bases and J gave up 5 bases; unmatched junction bases: 12. Here the CDR3 reads CASSSRALLAGVTGELFF. DNA of the CDR3: TGTGCCAGCAGCTCACGAGCCCTACTAGCGGGAGTGACCGGGGAGCTGTTTTTT.

The chain carries TRBV28 and TRBJ2-7, with TRBD2 matching over 8 bases. The CDR3 covers 13 residues. Germline CDR1 and CDR2: MDHEN and SYDVKM. The V and J ends lost 10 bases and 6 bases, in that order; junction bases with no gene match: 11. CDR3 nucleotide sequence: TGTGCCATCCGCGGGGGGAGGGCGGGCGAGCAGTACTTC. Protein: CAIRGGRAGEQYF.

This clone showed up just a few times. The chain recombines TRBV6-5 with TRBJ1-2, with D possibly matching TRBD1 (6 bases). This CDR3 contains 15 residues. The germline V gene has CDR1 MNHEY and CDR2 SVGAGI. V lost 2 bases, J lost 0 bases, and 10 bases lay in between. The CDR3 DNA is TGTGCCAGCAGTTACGGGGGCACCGCTAACTATGGCTACACCTTC. Amino acid sequence: CASSYGGTANYGYTF.

The chain joins TRBV6-4 to TRBJ2-5; maybe TRBD1 (8 bases). Germline CDR1 MRHNA, CDR2 SNTAGT. V gave up 3 bases and J gave up 4 bases, with 15 bases separating them. CDR3 size: 15 residues. CDR3 amino acids: CASSEGGDRIETQYF. CDR3 nucleotide sequence: TGTGCCAGCAGTGAAGGGGGGGACAGGATAGAGACCCAGTACTTC.

This clone showed up just a few times. This chain uses TRBV20-1 with TRBJ1-6; D might be TRBD1 (5 bases). Trimming took off 1 base at V and 15 bases at J, with 10 bases between the two ends. CDR1 and CDR2 from the germline V gene are DFQATT and SNEGSKA (reference sequence). This CDR3 is 11 amino acids long. DNA for the CDR3: TGCAGTGCTAGAGTTACAGGTAGCCTCCACTTT. It codes for CSARVTGSLHF.

This clone has a handful of counts. J is TRBJ1-3 and V is TRBV7-2; D possibly corresponds to TRBD1 (5 bases). V lost 5 bases to trimming and J lost 2 bases, with 16 bases between them. CDR1 is SGHTA, CDR2 FQGNSA, per germline. This CDR3 is 16 amino acids long. CDR3 in DNA: TGTGCCAGCAGCCCCTTCATCCCCAGGGCTGGAAACACCATATATTTT. Its translation is CASSPFIPRAGNTIYF.

In its sample, this clone was seen a few times. J is TRBJ2-7 and V is TRBV4-3; TRBD2 matches 13 bases. CDR3 length: 16 residues. Germline V CDR1 and CDR2: LGHNA, YSLEER. Trimming removed 3 bases from V and 0 bases from J; junction bases left unmatched: 2. The CDR3 reads CASSQGTSGVSYEQYF. DNA for the CDR3: TGCGCCAGCAGCCAGGGGACTAGCGGGGTCTCCTACGAGCAGTACTTC.